This T cell receptor (beta chain) was recovered during a study of tumor-infiltrating lymphocytes in primary liver carcinoma. Overall study context: Subjects consisted of male and female patients aged 30 to 69 years. Every sample contained roughly 3.5 to 8 million productive TCRbeta reads, and these numbers were similar from one tissue type to another.

The tissue used was unsorted bulk material of roughly 17-34 mg. RNA and DNA were co-extracted from it with the AllPrep DNA/RNA mini kit. Germline CDR1 and CDR2: GTSNPN and SVGIG (reference sequence). This CDR3 comprises 12 residues. V lost 4 bases, J lost 4 bases, and 10 bases lay in between. Researchers generated TCR beta cDNA from 500 to 600 ng of total RNA, relying on a constant-region primer. Researchers made the TCR beta libraries by running three nested multiplex PCR rounds with slightly modified ARM-PCR. With TRBV1-TRBV30 forward primers and a C-beta reverse primer, the first two PCR rounds were run for approximately 9 cycles each. TCRdb analysed the multiplex PCR reads with MiXCR anew, one entry per CDR3 protein. The sample lists 100,000 to 150,000 distinct CDR3 sequences, 64% seen once, with around 8.4% in the top ten.

The receptor was isolated from a woman between 55 and 75 years old with primary liver carcinoma and hepatitis B virus infection. The sample comprised liver tumor tissue from sampling region 3. Subset denoted: tumor region T3, left-lateral pole. The J gene is TRBJ1-1, the V gene TRBV30; D remains unclear. In DNA, the CDR3 is TGTGCCTGGAATGTATGTAGCACTGAAGCTTTCTTT. Its translation: CAWNVCSTEAFF.